This T cell receptor (beta chain) came from a study of tumor-infiltrating lymphocytes in primary liver carcinoma. Alongside blood RNA obtained from unsorted whole blood, germline DNA was also extracted. No treatment had been given to the patients, who were chronically infected with HBV. Worth noting for this clonotype: The antigen is undetermined.

In germline, CDR1 is PRHDT, CDR2 FYEKMQ (reference sequence). Trimming stripped 4 bases from V and 7 bases from J, with 23 bases between. The CDR3 extends over 17 amino acids. Study-wide findings and caveats: Tumor tissue displayed a significantly greater top-250-clone fraction than blood (p = 0.039). Researchers found tumor-adjacent and tumor-blood pairs overlapped less than tumor region pairs.

Synthesis of TCR beta cDNA was carried out from 500 ng total RNA with a constant-region primer. Generation of the TCR beta libraries relied on three nested multiplex PCR rounds using slightly modified ARM-PCR. Each of the first two PCR rounds ran approximately 10 cycles with TRBV1-TRBV30 forward and C-beta reverse primers. A single record per CDR3 protein comes from TCRdb applying MiXCR to the multiplex PCR reads. This sample yields over 250,000 distinct CDR3 sequences, of which approximately 58% are seen a single time; about 18% belongs to the top ten. The rearrangement joins TRBV13 to TRBJ2-1, with TRBD2 as a possible D gene (5 bases). This clonotype originated in a woman in her twenties or thirties with primary liver carcinoma and hepatitis B virus infection. The sequencing sample was made of peripheral blood. The CDR3 DNA is TGTGCCAGCAGCTCCCCCTTAGAGTGGGAGAGGCGGAATGAGCAGTTCTTC. Protein: CASSSPLEWERRNEQFF.